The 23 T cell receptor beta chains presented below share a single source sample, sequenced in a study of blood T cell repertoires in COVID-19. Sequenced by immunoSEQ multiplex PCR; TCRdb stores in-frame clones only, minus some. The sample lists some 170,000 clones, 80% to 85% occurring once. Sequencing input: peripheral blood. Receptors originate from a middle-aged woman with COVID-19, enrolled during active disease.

The DNA of the CDR3 is TGCAGTGCCAAGAGCTACGAGCAGTACTTC. It specifies CSAKSYEQYF. The chain couples TRBV20-1 to TRBJ2-7, with no clear D. V lost 6 bases and J 3 bases, leaving 6 bases between the germline ends. Looked up from germline, CDR1 is DFQATT and CDR2 is SNEGSKA (reference sequence). The CDR3 is made up of 10 amino acids.

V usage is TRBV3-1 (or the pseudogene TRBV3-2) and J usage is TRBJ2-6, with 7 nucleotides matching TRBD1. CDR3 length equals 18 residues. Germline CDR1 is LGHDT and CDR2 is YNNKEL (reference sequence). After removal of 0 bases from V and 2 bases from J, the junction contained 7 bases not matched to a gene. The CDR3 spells CASSQDPAGGTGANVLTF. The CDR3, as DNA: TGTGCCAGCAGCCAAGATCCAGCAGGGGGTACTGGGGCCAACGTCCTGACTTTC.

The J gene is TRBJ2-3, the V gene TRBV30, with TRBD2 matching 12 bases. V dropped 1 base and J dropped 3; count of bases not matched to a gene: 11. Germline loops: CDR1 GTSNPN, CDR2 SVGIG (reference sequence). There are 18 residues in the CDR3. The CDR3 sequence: CAWSASGGGTSGTDTQYF. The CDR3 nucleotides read TGTGCCTGGAGTGCCTCAGGGGGCGGGACTAGCGGGACAGATACGCAGTATTTT.

CDR3 DNA: TGCGCCAGCAGCCCCTGGGGGGAGGATAATCAGCCCCAGCATTTT. It is translated as CASSPWGEDNQPQHF. The chain joins TRBV5-1 to TRBJ1-5, with D possibly matching TRBD1 (5 bases). Between the trimmed V and J ends, which lost 4 bases and 4 bases, there was a span of 15 bases. Germline V lookup: CDR1 SGHRS, CDR2 YFSETQ. The CDR3 runs 15 residues.

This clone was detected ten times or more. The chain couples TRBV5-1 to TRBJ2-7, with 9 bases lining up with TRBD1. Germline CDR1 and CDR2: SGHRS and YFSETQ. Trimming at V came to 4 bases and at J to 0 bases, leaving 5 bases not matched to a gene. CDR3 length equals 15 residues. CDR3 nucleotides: TGCGCCAGCAGCCTAAGGACAGGGGCCTCCTACGAGCAGTACTTC. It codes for CASSLRTGASYEQYF.

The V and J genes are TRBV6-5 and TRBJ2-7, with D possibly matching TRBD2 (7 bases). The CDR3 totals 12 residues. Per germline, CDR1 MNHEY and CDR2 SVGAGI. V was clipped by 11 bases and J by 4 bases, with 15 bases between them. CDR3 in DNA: TGTGCCTCAAGAGGGGGAGGGTACGAGCAGTACTTC. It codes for CASRGGGYEQYF.

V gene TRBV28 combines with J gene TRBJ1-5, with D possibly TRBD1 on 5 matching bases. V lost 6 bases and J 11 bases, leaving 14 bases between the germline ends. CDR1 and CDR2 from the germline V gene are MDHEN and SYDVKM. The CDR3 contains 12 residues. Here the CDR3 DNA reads TGTGCCAGCAGGATGGGGCGGTTTACCCAGCATTTT. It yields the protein CASRMGRFTQHF.

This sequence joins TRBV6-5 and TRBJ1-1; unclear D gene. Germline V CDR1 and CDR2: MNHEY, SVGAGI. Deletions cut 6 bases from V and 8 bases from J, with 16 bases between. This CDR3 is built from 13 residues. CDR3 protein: CASRNIMREEAFF. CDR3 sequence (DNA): TGTGCCAGCAGAAACATCATGAGGGAGGAAGCTTTCTTT.

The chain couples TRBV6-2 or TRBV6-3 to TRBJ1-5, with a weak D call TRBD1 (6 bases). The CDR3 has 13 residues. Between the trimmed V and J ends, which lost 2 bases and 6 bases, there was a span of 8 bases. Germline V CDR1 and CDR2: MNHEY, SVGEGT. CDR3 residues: CASSYRGGQPQHF. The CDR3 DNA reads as TGTGCCAGCAGTTACAGGGGGGGTCAGCCCCAGCATTTT.

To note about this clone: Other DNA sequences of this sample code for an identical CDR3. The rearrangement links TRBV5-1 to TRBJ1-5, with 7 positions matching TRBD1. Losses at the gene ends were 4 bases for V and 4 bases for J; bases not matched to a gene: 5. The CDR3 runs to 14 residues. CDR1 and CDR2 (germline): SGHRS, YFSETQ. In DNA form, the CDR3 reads TGCGCCAGCAGCCAGACAGGGAATAATCAGCCCCAGCATTTT. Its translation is CASSQTGNNQPQHF.

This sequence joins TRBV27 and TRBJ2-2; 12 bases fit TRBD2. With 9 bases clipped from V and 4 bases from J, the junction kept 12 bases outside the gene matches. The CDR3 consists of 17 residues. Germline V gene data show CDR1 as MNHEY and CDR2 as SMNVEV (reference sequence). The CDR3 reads CASGRLAGEGVTGELFF. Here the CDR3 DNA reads TGTGCCAGTGGGAGACTAGCGGGAGAAGGGGTCACCGGGGAGCTGTTTTTT.

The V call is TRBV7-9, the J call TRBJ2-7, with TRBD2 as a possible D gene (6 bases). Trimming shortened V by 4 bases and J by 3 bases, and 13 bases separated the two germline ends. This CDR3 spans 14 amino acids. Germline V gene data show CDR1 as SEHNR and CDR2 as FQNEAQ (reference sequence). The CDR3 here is CASSSKAGSYEQYF. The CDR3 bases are TGTGCCAGCAGCTCTAAAGCCGGGAGCTACGAGCAGTACTTC.

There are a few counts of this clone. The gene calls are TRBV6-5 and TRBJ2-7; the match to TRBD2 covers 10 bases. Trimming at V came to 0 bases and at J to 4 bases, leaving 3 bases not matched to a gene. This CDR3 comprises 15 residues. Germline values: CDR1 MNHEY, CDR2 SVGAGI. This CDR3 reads CASSYSSGGAYEQYF. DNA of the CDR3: TGTGCCAGCAGTTACTCGAGCGGGGGGGCGTACGAGCAGTACTTC.

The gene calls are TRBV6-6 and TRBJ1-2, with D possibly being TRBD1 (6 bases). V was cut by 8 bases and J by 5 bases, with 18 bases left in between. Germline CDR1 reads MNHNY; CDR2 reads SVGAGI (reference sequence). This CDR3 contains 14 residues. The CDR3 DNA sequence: TGTGCCAGCTTCGTTCAACAGGGATTGTATGGCTACACCTTC. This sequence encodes CASFVQQGLYGYTF.

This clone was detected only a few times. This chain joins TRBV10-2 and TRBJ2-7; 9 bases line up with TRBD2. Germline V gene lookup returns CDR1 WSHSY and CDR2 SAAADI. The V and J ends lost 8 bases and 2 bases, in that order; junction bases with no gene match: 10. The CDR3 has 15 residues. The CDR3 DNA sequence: TGCGCCAGCTCCGCGGGAGGGGGACAGACCTACGAGCAGTACTTC. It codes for CASSAGGGQTYEQYF.

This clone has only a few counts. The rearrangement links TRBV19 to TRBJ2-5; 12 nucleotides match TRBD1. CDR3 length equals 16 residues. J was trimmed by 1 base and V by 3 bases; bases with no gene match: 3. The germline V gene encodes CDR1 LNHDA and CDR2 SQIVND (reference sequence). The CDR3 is CASSIGTGGPQETQYF. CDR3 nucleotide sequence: TGTGCCAGTAGTATCGGGACAGGGGGCCCCCAAGAGACCCAGTACTTC.

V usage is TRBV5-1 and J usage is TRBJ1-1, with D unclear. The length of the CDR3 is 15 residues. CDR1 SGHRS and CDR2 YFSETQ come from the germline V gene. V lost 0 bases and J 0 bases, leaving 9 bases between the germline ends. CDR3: CASSLVAVLNTEAFF. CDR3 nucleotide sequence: TGCGCCAGCAGCTTGGTCGCGGTTTTGAACACTGAAGCTTTCTTT.

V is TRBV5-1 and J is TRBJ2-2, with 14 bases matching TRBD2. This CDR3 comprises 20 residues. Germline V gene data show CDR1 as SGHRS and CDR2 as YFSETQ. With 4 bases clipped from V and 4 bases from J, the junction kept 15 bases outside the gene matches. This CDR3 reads CASSHQFRTSGRMGTGELFF. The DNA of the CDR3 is TGCGCCAGCAGCCACCAATTCAGGACTAGCGGGAGGATGGGCACCGGGGAGCTGTTTTTT.

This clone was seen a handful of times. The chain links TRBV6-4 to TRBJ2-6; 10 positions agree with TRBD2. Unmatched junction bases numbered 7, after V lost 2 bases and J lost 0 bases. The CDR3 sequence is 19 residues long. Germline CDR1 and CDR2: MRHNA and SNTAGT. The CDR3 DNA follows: TGTGCCAGCAGTGACGCTAGCGGGGGATCCAGCTCTGGGGCCAACGTCCTGACTTTC. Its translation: CASSDASGGSSSGANVLTF.

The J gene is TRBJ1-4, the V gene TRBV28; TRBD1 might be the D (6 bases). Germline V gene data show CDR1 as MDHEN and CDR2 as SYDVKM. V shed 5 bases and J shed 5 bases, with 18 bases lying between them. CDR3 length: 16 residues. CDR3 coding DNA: TGTGCCAGCAGTCCTCCGGGGGGCCCCTTGAATGAAAAACTGTTTTTT. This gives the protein CASSPPGGPLNEKLFF.

The CDR3 DNA sequence: TGTGCCAGCAGTTTAGAAGTGGGGACAGCGTACTCCTACGAGCAGTACTTC. It codes for CASSLEVGTAYSYEQYF. The rearrangement links TRBV28 to TRBJ2-7, with TRBD1 matching over 7 bases. This CDR3 has 17 amino acids. Germline loops: CDR1 MDHEN, CDR2 SYDVKM. Trimming took 2 bases from V and 0 from J; bases not matched to a gene: 10.

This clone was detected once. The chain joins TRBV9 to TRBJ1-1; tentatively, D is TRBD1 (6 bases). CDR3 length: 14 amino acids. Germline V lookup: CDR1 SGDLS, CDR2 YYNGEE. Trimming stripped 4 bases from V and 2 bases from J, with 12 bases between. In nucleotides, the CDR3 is TGTGCCAGCAGCTTGGGAGGGGGAAACACTGAAGCTTTCTTT. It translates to CASSLGGGNTEAFF.

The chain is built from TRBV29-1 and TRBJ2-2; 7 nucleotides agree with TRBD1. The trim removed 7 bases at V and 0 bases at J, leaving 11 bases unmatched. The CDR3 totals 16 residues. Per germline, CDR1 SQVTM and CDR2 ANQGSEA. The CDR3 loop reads CSARRGTGANTGELFF. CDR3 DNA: TGCAGCGCCCGAAGGGGAACAGGGGCGAACACCGGGGAGCTGTTTTTT.